Presented here are 16 T cell receptor beta chains from one specimen sequenced in a study of vaccination and CD4 T cells after COVID-19. Sequencing of DNA taken from cultured CD4+ T cells relied on the Oncomine TCR Beta short-read assay. TCRdb reprocessed the PCR reads via MiXCR and lists one record per CDR3 protein. The table includes some 4,400 distinct CDR3 sequences, about 40% detected once. Treatment described: approximately 11-day PBMC culture with coronavirus spike peptide pools or control peptides (ViraFEST assay). Their antigens are not known. The sequenced sample consisted of CD4+ T cells from blood, cultured in vitro. All receptors derive from a human donor who had recovered from COVID-19.

The chain combines TRBV5-1 with TRBJ1-2; D is undetermined. The CDR3 has 16 amino acids. Germline V gene data show CDR1 as SGHRS and CDR2 as YFSETQ. V lost 0 bases, J lost 5 bases, and 17 bases lay in between. In nucleotides, the CDR3 is TGCGCCAGCAGCTTGGCCGTTTGGCCAGAGGTATATGGCTACACCTTC. This translates into CASSLAVWPEVYGYTF.

The rearrangement joins TRBV20-1 to TRBJ2-5, with 11 bases lining up with TRBD2. J was trimmed by 4 bases and V by 6 bases; bases with no gene match: 7. This CDR3 is built from 14 residues. Germline CDR1 is DFQATT and CDR2 is SNEGSKA (reference sequence). The CDR3 DNA reads as TGCAGTGCCTATAGCGGGGGGGCAGGAGAGACCCAGTACTTC. It translates to CSAYSGGAGETQYF.

CDR3 DNA: TGCAGTGCTAACAGGGGGGGGTTCGGTGGCTACACCTTC. Its protein is CSANRGGFGGYTF. The V and J genes are TRBV20-1 and TRBJ1-2; 8 nucleotides line up with TRBD1. The V gene's germline CDR1 is DFQATT and CDR2 SNEGSKA (reference sequence). CDR3 length: 13 residues. V was clipped by 4 bases and J by 7 bases; unmatched bases: 8.

The gene calls are TRBV6-1 and TRBJ2-2; TRBD1 agrees at 10 bases. The germline CDR1 and CDR2 sequences are MNHNS and SASEGT. The V and J ends lost 7 bases and 3 bases, in that order; junction bases with no gene match: 8. The CDR3 is 16 residues long. CDR3: CASTIDRGRDTGELFF. CDR3 sequence (DNA): TGTGCCAGCACCATCGACAGGGGGCGCGACACCGGGGAGCTGTTTTTT.

This clonotype was detected only a few times. At one of its ends the junction is not consistent with the germline gene, which may arise from a read error. The rearrangement joins TRBV19 to TRBJ1-2; D unresolved. Germline V lookup: CDR1 LNHDA, CDR2 SQIVND (reference sequence). This CDR3 region has 15 residues. The CDR3 nucleotides are TGTGCCAGTAGTATAGTTGGGCACACCCTCTCATTGCCTGACTTC. Its translation: CASSIVGHTLSLPDF.

The CDR3 region has the DNA TGTGCCAGCAGTGTTCTTCAGTCCTACGAGCAGTACTTC. Amino acids: CASSVLQSYEQYF. The rearrangement joins TRBV2 to TRBJ2-7, with D unclear. Germline CDR1 and CDR2: SNHLY and FYNNEI. The CDR3 is 13 amino acids. V was cut by 4 bases and J by 1 base, with 8 bases left in between.

In this sample, this clonotype turned up a few times. This chain links TRBV6-1 with TRBJ2-1; D is possibly TRBD1 (7 bases). From germline, CDR1 is MNHNS and CDR2 SASEGT. The CDR3 runs to 15 residues. Trimming removed 6 bases from V and 4 bases from J, with 16 bases in between. The CDR3 sequence: CASRVLQGGYNEQFF. The DNA of the CDR3 is TGTGCCAGCAGAGTCCTCCAGGGGGGATACAATGAGCAGTTCTTC.

This chain links TRBV10-3 with TRBJ2-5, with D possibly matching TRBD2 (5 bases). This CDR3 contains 17 residues. Germline CDR1 is ENHRY and CDR2 is SYGVKD. The ends were cut back, 0 bases at V and 5 bases at J, with 19 bases in the middle. The CDR3 DNA is TGTGCCATCAGTGAGTCTGTTCTCCAGCGCAGCGGCGAGACCCAGTACTTC. Amino acids: CAISESVLQRSGETQYF.

The J gene is TRBJ2-7, the V gene TRBV11-2; 12 bases match TRBD2. CDR3 size: 17 residues. Germline V gives CDR1 SGHAT, CDR2 FQNNGV. V lost 7 bases to trimming and J lost 3 bases; unmatched junction nucleotides: 13. This chain's CDR3 is CASTKRLAGEFLYEQYF. The CDR3, as DNA: TGTGCCAGCACCAAAAGACTAGCGGGAGAATTCCTCTACGAGCAGTACTTC.

DNA of the CDR3: TGTGCCAGCAGCAGAAATACAGGGGAGGCTCCCTACGAGCAGTACTTC. Its translation: CASSRNTGEAPYEQYF. This chain joins TRBV21-1 and TRBJ2-7; TRBD1 reflects the table's D call only, with no check against the DNA. TRBV21-1 is a recognized pseudogene. The CDR3 is 16 amino acids.

The gene calls are TRBV6-2 or TRBV6-3 and TRBJ2-7, with 7 positions matching TRBD2. Germline CDR1 is MNHEY and CDR2 is SVGEGT. Losses at the gene ends were 6 bases for V and 4 bases for J; bases not matched to a gene: 9. The CDR3 loop spans 14 amino acids. The CDR3 nucleotides are TGTGCCAGCAGACGCGCGGGAGTGGGGTACGAGCAGTACTTC. It codes for CASRRAGVGYEQYF.

This clonotype was detected a few times. The gene calls are TRBV7-8 and TRBJ2-5; TRBD2 matches 10 bases. V dropped 5 bases and J dropped 10; count of bases not matched to a gene: 7. Germline V gene data show CDR1 as SGHVS and CDR2 as FQNEAQ. The CDR3 contains 13 residues. DNA for the CDR3: TGTGCCAGCAGCCAAGCGGGAGGGCCCAACCAGTACTTC. Translating it yields CASSQAGGPNQYF. Using reference TRBV7-8 and TRBJ2-5 for the parts outside the CDR3, the full variable domain is GAGVSQSPRYKVAKRGQDVALRCDPISGHVSLFWYQQALGQGPEFLTYFQNEAQLDKSGLPSDRFFAERPEGSVSTLKIQRTQQEDSAVYLCASSQAGGPNQYFGPGTRLLVL.

This clonotype was detected a few times. This chain uses TRBV19 with TRBJ1-2; no reliable D call. This CDR3 contains 15 residues. V dropped 0 bases and J dropped 0 bases, with 8 bases sitting between them. CDR1 and CDR2 from the germline V gene are LNHDA and SQIVND (reference sequence). In DNA, the CDR3 is TGTGCCAGTAGTATAGAAGGATCAGCTAACTATGGCTACACCTTC. Residues: CASSIEGSANYGYTF.

The chain joins TRBV12-3 or TRBV12-4 to TRBJ1-1, with D possibly TRBD1 on 5 matching bases. V was cut by 5 bases and J by 7 bases, with 8 bases left in between. The CDR3 loop spans 11 amino acids. The CDR3 sequence: CASSRTHEAFF. The CDR3 DNA is TGTGCCAGCAGTCGGACACATGAAGCTTTCTTT.

This clonotype was counted between two and nine times. The chain recombines TRBV10-3 with TRBJ2-1; maybe TRBD2 (6 bases). V was pared by 8 bases and J by 6 bases, with 8 bases between. Germline CDR1 ENHRY, CDR2 SYGVKD. The length of the CDR3 is 11 residues. The DNA for the CDR3 is TGTGCCATCGGGGGAGGCAATGAGCAGTTCTTC. Its translation is CAIGGGNEQFF.

The rearrangement links TRBV20-1 to TRBJ2-1; 8 bases map to TRBD1. The CDR3 consists of 12 residues. Germline CDR1 and CDR2: DFQATT and SNEGSKA (reference sequence). J lost 12 bases, V lost 3 bases, and 7 bases had no gene match. The CDR3 here is CSARDRVFGQFF. Here the CDR3 DNA reads TGCAGTGCTAGGGACAGGGTGTTTGGGCAGTTCTTC.